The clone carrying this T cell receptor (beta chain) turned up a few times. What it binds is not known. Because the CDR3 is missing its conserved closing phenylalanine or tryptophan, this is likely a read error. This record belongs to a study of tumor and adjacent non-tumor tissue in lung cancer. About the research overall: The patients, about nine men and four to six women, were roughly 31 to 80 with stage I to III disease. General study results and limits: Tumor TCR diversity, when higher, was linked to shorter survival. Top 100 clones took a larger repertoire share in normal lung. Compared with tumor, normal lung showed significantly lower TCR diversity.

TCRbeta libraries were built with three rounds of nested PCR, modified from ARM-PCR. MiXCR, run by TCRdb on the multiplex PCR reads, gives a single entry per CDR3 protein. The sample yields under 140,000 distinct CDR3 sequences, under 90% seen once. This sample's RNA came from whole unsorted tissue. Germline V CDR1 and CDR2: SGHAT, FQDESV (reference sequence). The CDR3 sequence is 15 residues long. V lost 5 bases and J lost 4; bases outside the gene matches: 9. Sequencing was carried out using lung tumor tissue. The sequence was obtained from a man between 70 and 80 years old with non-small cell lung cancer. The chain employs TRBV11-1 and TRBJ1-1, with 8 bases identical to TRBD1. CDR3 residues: CASSPRQGSATEAFY. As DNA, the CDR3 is TGTGCCAGCAGCCCGAGACAGGGGAGTGCCACTGAAGCTTTCTAT.